The source of this TCR beta chain is a study of T cell repertoires and Cas9 in healthy adults. On the study more broadly: Characterization of SpCas9-reactive CD4 and CD8 T cells covered multi-effector potency, cytotoxicity and lineage. Whole-study findings and limits: SpCas9-reactive regulatory T cells reportedly mitigated SpCas9-reactive effector T cells in vitro.

Germline assignment: CDR1 MDHEN and CDR2 SYDVKM. Trimming pared 7 bases from V and 4 bases from J, leaving 17 bases between. The CDR3 has 15 amino acids. The method was immunoSEQ multiplex PCR; TCRdb's version includes in-frame clones alone and lacks a portion of them. The sample has fewer than 25,000 clones, about 90% seen once. With regard to this clone: Its antigen remains unknown.

Specimen: CD4+ effector T cells (CD127+, CD25-, CD137-, CD154-) from PBMCs; culture status not recorded. This TCR came from a human donor in good health. The V and J genes are TRBV28 and TRBJ1-3; maybe TRBD1 (6 bases). The CDR3 DNA is TGTGCCAGCACCCTGGGGGGGGCGATGGGAAACACCATATATTTT. This translates into CASTLGGAMGNTIYF.